This T cell receptor (beta chain) was sequenced during a study of T cells in Graves' hyperthyroidism and ophthalmopathy. Study-wide results and caveats: The model foresaw ophthalmopathy a median about 6.1 months prior to onset. Blood also contained most expanded thyroid clonotypes above 0.001.

Across 18 months, stable Graves' hyperthyroidism was marked by no progression to ophthalmopathy. The hyperthyroidism patients had all been newly diagnosed, and their disease duration was under 2 months. Their ages ranged from 18 to 65 years. Points on this clonotype: The antigen remains unidentified.

Authors of the study amplified TCR beta CDR3 regions from RNA transcripts. Carried out on the TCR CDR3, a first-round RT-PCR used the HTBI primer set. One entry per CDR3 protein, called by TCRdb with MiXCR from the multiplex PCR reads. The sample carries a few hundred thousand distinct CDR3 sequences, roughly 13% recorded once. The CDR3 is 20 residues long. Germline lookup yields CDR1 SEHNR and CDR2 FQNEAQ (reference sequence). V lost 4 bases and J lost 3; bases outside the gene matches: 15. The clonotype comes from a woman aged 18-29 years with Graves' hyperthyroidism. Sequencing input: blood. V usage is TRBV7-9 and J usage is TRBJ2-2; 12 nucleotides match TRBD1. CDR3 DNA: TGTGCCAGCAGCTCCCCCGGGACAGGGGGCGTTCATGGCCACACCGGGGAGCTGTTTTTT. It codes for CASSSPGTGGVHGHTGELFF. The full variable domain, completed using reference TRBV7-9 and TRBJ2-2, is DTGVSQNPRHKITKRGQNVTFRCDPISEHNRLYWYRQTLGQGPEFLTYFQNEAQLEKSRLLSDRFSAERPKGSFSTLEIQRTEQGDSAMYLCASSSPGTGGVHGHTGELFFGEGSRLTVL.